This T cell receptor beta chain is drawn from a study of identical twins. Whole-study findings and limits: Among out-of-frame alpha sequences shared by twins, low generation probability occurred in excess.

This clonotype was found a few times. Its target is not known. V lost 1 base and J lost 4, with 7 bases in between. The CDR3 is 13 amino acids. Each CDR3 protein is one row after TCRdb ran MiXCR on the 5' RACE reads. This table has roughly 690,000 distinct CDR3 sequences, around 20% appearing once. This sample also appeared in a second study, on T cells expressing NK-cell markers. That investigation notes: The sequencing cohort of eight donors included seven HCMV-seropositive individuals and one seronegative individual. Restriction of the sorted population to alpha-beta TCR T cells was achieved in several experiments with an anti-gamma-delta TCR antibody. Topping the CD3+CD56-NKG2C+ fraction as well were these clonotypes, in a few donors.

The chain recombines TRBV12-3 or TRBV12-4 with TRBJ1-2; unclear D gene. Sample: PBMCs. The receptor comes from a woman between 18 and 30 years old in good health. The CDR3 region has the DNA TGTGCCAGCAGTTTAGAGGGTCCCTATGGCTACACCTTC. Its protein is CASSLEGPYGYTF.